A selection of T cell receptor beta chains follows, all from one sample in a study of blood T cell repertoires in COVID-19. Data came from immunoSEQ multiplex PCR; TCRdb stores just in-frame clones and leaves some out. Found here are fewer than 85,000 clones, 85% to 90% of them singletons; the top ten hold approximately 4.8%. The sequenced sample was peripheral blood. The receptors come from a man older than 75 with acute or convalescent COVID-19. The CDR3 runs from the conserved cysteine through the conserved F or W. The D gene is left open where the match is weak. Size values are once, few and many counts, or a class for expanded clones, and some rows have none.

>TRBD2|NA|TRBJ2-5|TRBV5-4
CASSLRIAGGLEETQYF
TGTGCCAGCAGCTTACGTATAGCGGGAGGGCTGGAAGAGACCCAGTACTTC
>NA|NA|TRBJ2-7|TRBV28
CANTRSVTHYEQYF
TGTGCCAATACCAGGTCCGTCACTCACTACGAGCAGTACTTC
>TRBD1|NA|TRBJ1-4|TRBV11-2
CASSGQGSANEKLFF
TGTGCCAGCAGCGGACAGGGTTCGGCTAATGAAAAACTGTTTTTT
>TRBD1|few|TRBJ2-5|TRBV7-9
CASSPPRQGWQETQYF
TGTGCCAGCAGCCCTCCGCGACAGGGGTGGCAAGAGACCCAGTACTTC
>NA|once|TRBJ2-1|TRBV7-9
CASSLAVQYNEQFF
TGTGCCAGCAGCTTAGCTGTCCAATACAATGAGCAGTTCTTC
>NA|NA|TRBJ2-5|TRBV5-1
CASSLNTGKGAIETQYF
TGCGCCAGCAGCTTGAATACAGGGAAGGGCGCAATCGAGACCCAGTACTTC
>TRBD1|once|TRBJ2-5|TRBV24-1
CATSHSTGTGLETQYF
TGTGCCACCAGTCACTCCACCGGGACAGGGCTAGAGACCCAGTACTTC
>TRBD1|NA|TRBJ2-7|TRBV10-2
CASSALWTGLHEQYF
TGCGCCAGCAGTGCCCTTTGGACAGGGTTGCACGAGCAGTACTTC
>NA|NA|TRBJ1-2|TRBV28
CASSPGSRNYGYTF
TGTGCCAGCAGCCCAGGAAGTCGGAACTATGGCTACACCTTC
>TRBD1|NA|TRBJ2-5|TRBV29-1
CSGGQGGPETQYF
TGCAGCGGGGGTCAAGGGGGCCCGGAGACCCAGTACTTC
>NA|NA|TRBJ2-7|TRBV24-1
CATSNPGQGTNEQYF
TGTGCCACCAGTAACCCGGGACAAGGGACTAACGAGCAGTACTTC
>NA|NA|TRBJ2-5|TRBV7-9
CASSQPGFQETQYF
TGTGCCAGCAGCCAACCGGGTTTCCAAGAGACCCAGTACTTC
>TRBD2|NA|TRBJ2-1|TRBV30
CAWSPSGGRYNEQFF
TGTGCCTGGAGTCCGAGCGGGGGGCGTTACAATGAGCAGTTCTTC
>NA|NA|TRBJ2-3|TRBV24-1
CATSDYPGTDTQYF
TGTGCCACCAGTGATTACCCGGGCACAGATACGCAGTATTTT
>NA|NA|TRBJ1-2|TRBV2
CASSSRISSDGYTF
TGTGCCAGCAGCTCTAGGATTTCTTCGGATGGCTACACCTTC
>NA|NA|TRBJ1-1|TRBV28
CASERQGGRTTEAFF
TGTGCCAGCGAGCGACAAGGAGGACGGACCACTGAAGCTTTCTTT
>TRBD1|NA|TRBJ2-5|TRBV19
CASSMGRGQETQYF
TGTGCCAGTAGTATGGGCAGGGGGCAAGAGACCCAGTACTTC
>TRBD2|NA|TRBJ2-2|TRBV5-4
CASSLGLAGFTGELFF
TGTGCCAGCAGCTTAGGACTAGCGGGATTTACCGGGGAGCTGTTTTTT
>TRBD1|NA|TRBJ1-5|TRBV11-2
CASSVDRLQPQHF
TGTGCCAGCAGCGTGGACAGGCTTCAGCCCCAGCATTTT
>NA|NA|TRBJ2-4|TRBV28
CASSLTIKNIQYF
TGTGCCAGCAGTTTAACAATCAAAAACATTCAGTACTTC
>NA|once|TRBJ2-2|TRBV6-2/TRBV6-3
CASSYKSGIRDTGELFF
TGTGCCAGCAGTTATAAATCCGGGATTAGGGACACCGGGGAGCTGTTTTTT
>NA|NA|TRBJ1-5|TRBV7-2
CASSSRYSNQPQHF
TGTGCCAGCAGCTCCAGATATAGCAATCAGCCCCAGCATTTT
>NA|NA|TRBJ1-1|TRBV19
CASSNPVNTEAFF
TGTGCCAGTAGTAACCCAGTAAACACTGAAGCTTTCTTT
>NA|NA|TRBJ1-5|TRBV6-5
CASSLQGARGQPQHF
TGTGCCAGCAGTCTACAGGGAGCTAGAGGGCAGCCCCAGCATTTT
>NA|NA|TRBJ1-5|TRBV21-1
CASSGAGTGENQPQHF
TGTGCCAGCAGCGGGGCGGGGACAGGGGAGAATCAGCCCCAGCATTTT
>NA|NA|TRBJ1-1|TRBV19
CASSPHGLRTEAFF
TGTGCCAGTAGTCCGCATGGTCTGAGGACTGAAGCTTTCTTT
>NA|NA|TRBJ2-7|TRBV10-3
CAIRNQGYYEQYF
TGTGCCATCAGGAATCAGGGTTACTACGAGCAGTACTTC
>NA|NA|TRBJ1-3|TRBV29-1
CSVVREAPGNTIYF
TGCAGCGTTGTCAGGGAGGCCCCTGGAAACACCATATATTTT
>TRBD1|NA|TRBJ2-4|TRBV5-6
CASSLGQGEWGNIQYF
TGTGCCAGCAGCTTGGGACAGGGGGAATGGGGAAACATTCAGTACTTC
>TRBD2|NA|TRBJ2-3|TRBV27
CASSFGPGLAGTDTQYF
TGTGCCAGCAGTTTCGGACCGGGACTAGCGGGGACAGATACGCAGTATTTT
>TRBD2|NA|TRBJ2-7|TRBV3-1/TRBV3-2
CASSQDRGGGEQYF
TGTGCCAGCAGCCAAGACCGGGGGGGCGGCGAGCAGTACTTC
>NA|NA|TRBJ2-5|TRBV25-1
CASSGILGSQETQYF
TGTGCCAGCAGTGGCATACTTGGGAGCCAAGAGACCCAGTACTTC
>TRBD1|NA|TRBJ1-2|TRBV7-9
CASSVTGQEGGYTF
TGTGCCAGCAGCGTAACCGGACAGGAGGGAGGCTACACCTTC
>NA|NA|TRBJ2-7|TRBV5-1
CASSLAATQDSYEQYF
TGCGCCAGCAGCTTGGCCGCGACTCAAGACTCCTACGAGCAGTACTTC
>TRBD1|NA|TRBJ2-7|TRBV6-5
CASRTRDRGSYEQYF
TGTGCCAGCAGGACCCGGGACAGGGGTTCCTACGAGCAGTACTTC
>NA|NA|TRBJ1-2|TRBV27
CASSSYLDRSVGGYTF
TGTGCCAGCAGTTCGTACTTAGACAGGTCGGTCGGTGGCTACACCTTC
>NA|NA|TRBJ1-3|TRBV5-1
CASSPPGNTIYF
TGCGCCAGCAGCCCTCCGGGAAACACCATATATTTT
>TRBD1|NA|TRBJ1-1|TRBV11-2
CASSPPGQGTMNTEAFF
TGTGCCAGCAGCCCACCGGGACAGGGCACTATGAACACTGAAGCTTTCTTT
>NA|NA|TRBJ1-6|TRBV5-6
CASSLPSRSPLHF
TGTGCCAGCAGCTTGCCATCCAGGTCACCCCTCCACTTT
>TRBD2|NA|TRBJ2-1|TRBV5-1
CASSTQGLAYNEQFF
TGCGCCAGCAGCACCCAGGGACTAGCATACAATGAGCAGTTCTTC